A selection of T cell receptor beta chains follows, all from one sample in a study of blood T cell repertoires in COVID-19. The repertoire was sequenced with immunoSEQ multiplex PCR; TCRdb's copy has only in-frame clones and lacks some. This sample has 400,000 to 450,000 clones; approximately 88% occur once, and the top ten carry 10% to 15%. Specimen: peripheral blood. These receptors were collected from a woman aged 45 to 65 with COVID-19, enrolled during active disease. CDR3s include the opening cysteine and the closing phenylalanine or tryptophan. A D gene is named only where the DNA matches it firmly. Clone size is stated in some rows and not others, as once, few, many or a class when expanded.

j_call clone_size v_call d_call cdr3_aa cdr3_nt
TRBJ2-2 - TRBV7-7 TRBD2 CASSPWSGGNTGELFF TGTGCCAGCAGCCCCTGGAGCGGGGGCAACACCGGGGAGCTGTTTTTT
TRBJ1-4 - TRBV19 - CASSMGYRTVGEKLFF TGTGCCAGTAGTATGGGGTATAGGACAGTTGGTGAAAAACTGTTTTTT
TRBJ1-3 few TRBV28 - CAIGTVGNTIYF TGTGCCATAGGTACAGTTGGAAACACCATATATTTT
TRBJ1-2 - TRBV29-1 - CSVEQDGYTF TGCAGCGTTGAACAGGATGGCTACACCTTC
TRBJ1-3 - TRBV5-5 - CASSLDTIHSGNTIYF TGTGCCAGCAGCTTAGACACGATCCACTCTGGAAACACCATATATTTT
TRBJ1-1 - TRBV30 - CAHRAAGGEAFF TGTGCCCACCGGGCGGCGGGGGGTGAAGCTTTCTTT
TRBJ2-2 once TRBV10-1 - CASSGQRKGALPGELFF TGCGCCAGCAGTGGCCAGAGGAAGGGAGCCTTACCCGGGGAGCTGTTTTTT
TRBJ1-5 - TRBV9 - CASSVEYREGVRQPQHF TGTGCCAGCAGCGTAGAATATCGCGAGGGGGTTCGGCAGCCCCAGCATTTT
TRBJ1-2 - TRBV7-2 - CASSLGGGAEGYTF TGTGCCAGCAGCTTAGGTGGGGGGGCGGAAGGCTACACCTTC
TRBJ2-5 - TRBV7-2 TRBD2 CASSLRTSGVFSGTQYF TGTGCCAGCAGCCTCCGGACTAGCGGGGTTTTCAGCGGGACCCAGTACTTC
TRBJ1-2 - TRBV9 TRBD1 CASSEGQGYGYTF TGTGCCAGCAGCGAGGGACAGGGGTATGGCTACACCTTC
TRBJ2-1 - TRBV18 - CASSSGVSYNEQFF TGTGCCAGCTCCTCGGGGGTCTCCTACAATGAGCAGTTCTTC
TRBJ1-2 - TRBV3-1/TRBV3-2 TRBD1 CASSLSELDIYGTVGYGYTF TGTGCCAGCAGCCTCTCTGAGCTTGATATATACGGGACAGTTGGATACGGCTACACCTTC
TRBJ2-3 - TRBV9 - CASAGLTGSGTQYF TGTGCCAGCGCGGGACTCACGGGATCGGGTACGCAGTATTTT
TRBJ2-3 - TRBV5-3 - CARSSGWGADTQYF TGTGCCAGAAGCTCTGGCTGGGGGGCAGATACGCAGTATTTT
TRBJ1-5 few TRBV24-1 - CATSDPNQPQHF TGTGCCACCAGTGACCCGAATCAGCCCCAGCATTTT
TRBJ2-7 - TRBV20-1 - CSATASYEQYF TGCAGTGCCACAGCCTCCTACGAGCAGTACTTC
TRBJ2-7 - TRBV29-1 - CSAMTGAEQYF TGCAGCGCCATGACAGGAGCCGAGCAGTACTTC
TRBJ1-2 once TRBV5-4 TRBD1 CASRRDSGDYGYTF TGTGCCAGCAGGCGGGACAGCGGAGACTATGGCTACACCTTC
TRBJ2-3 - TRBV15 TRBD2 CATSERGAYFTDTQYF TGTGCCACCAGCGAGCGGGGGGCGTATTTCACAGATACGCAGTATTTT
TRBJ2-2 - TRBV6-4 - CASSPGRTGELFF TGTGCCAGCAGCCCCGGCAGGACCGGGGAGCTGTTTTTT
TRBJ1-1 - TRBV13 - CASSRLAGAAEAFF TGTGCCAGCAGCCGTCTTGCGGGGGCTGCTGAAGCTTTCTTT